These 10 T cell receptor beta chains came from one sample sequenced in a study of shared clonotypes between healthy human individuals. The table came from immunoSEQ multiplex PCR; TCRdb's copy has only in-frame clones and leaves some out. In the table there are more than 2 million clones, 90% to 96% of which are singletons. The sample consisted of naive CD4+ T cells sorted from blood. Subset of the sample: CD45RA+ positively selected. The source of these receptors is a man in his late teens or twenties in good health.

As concerns this clone: Other DNA sequences within the sample encode an identical CDR3. V and J are TRBV7-2 and TRBJ2-3, with 8 positions matching TRBD2. CDR1 SGHTA and CDR2 FQGNSA come from the germline V gene. The CDR3 consists of 15 residues. J lost 3 bases, V lost 4 bases, and 6 bases had no gene match. The CDR3 sequence is CASSSQAGATDTQYF. CDR3 coding DNA: TGTGCCAGCAGCTCCCAAGCGGGAGCGACAGATACGCAGTATTTT.

This clone was recorded once. The chain has TRBV19 and TRBJ2-2; weak D call: TRBD1 (7 bases). The length of the CDR3 is 16 residues. The V gene's germline CDR1 is LNHDA and CDR2 SQIVND (reference sequence). With 3 bases removed from V and 7 bases from J, the gap between germline ends came to 18 bases. In DNA form, the CDR3 reads TGTGCCAGTAGTATTCTGGCAGGGGGGCGAAGCGGGGAGCTGTTTTTT. It specifies CASSILAGGRSGELFF. The full variable domain, its missing parts supplied by reference TRBV19 and TRBJ2-2, is DGGITQSPKYLFRKEGQNVTLSCEQNLNHDAMYWYRQDPGQGLRLIYYSQIVNDFQKGDIAEGYSVSREKKESFPLTVTSAQKNPTAFYLCASSILAGGRSGELFFGEGSRLTVL.

This sequence joins TRBV4-1 and TRBJ1-2, with a weak D call TRBD1 (5 bases). Germline V lookup: CDR1 MGHRA, CDR2 YSYEKL. The CDR3 covers 14 residues. The ends were cut back, 0 bases at V and 8 bases at J, with 13 bases in the middle. DNA for the CDR3: TGCGCCAGCAGCCAAGATAGATCAGGGAGCGGCTACACCTTC. It specifies CASSQDRSGSGYTF.

The chain uses TRBV18 and TRBJ2-2; perhaps TRBD2 as D (6 bases). V was cut by 5 bases and J by 6 bases, with 10 bases left in between. The germline CDR1 and CDR2 sequences are KGHSH and LQKENI. The CDR3 contains 13 residues. The CDR3 loop is CASSSGGAGELFF. As DNA, the CDR3 is TGTGCCAGCTCATCTGGAGGGGCCGGGGAGCTGTTTTTT. The full variable domain, its missing parts supplied by reference TRBV18 and TRBJ2-2, is NAGVMQNPRHLVRRRGQEARLRCSPMKGHSHVYWYRQLPEEGLKFMVYLQKENIIDESGMPKERFSAEFPKEGPSILRIQQVVRGDSAAYFCASSSGGAGELFFGEGSRLTVL.

The chain joins TRBV7-9 to TRBJ2-5, with 7 bases identical to TRBD2. The CDR3 runs 16 residues. CDR1 and CDR2 from the germline V gene are SEHNR and FQNEAQ (reference sequence). Germline trimming cut 5 bases from V and 0 bases from J; bases unmatched to any gene: 9. As DNA, the CDR3 is TGTGCCAGCAGCCTACCCATGACTAGCTACCAAGAGACCCAGTACTTC. Its translation: CASSLPMTSYQETQYF.

This clone appeared a single time. The identical CDR3 is also encoded by other nucleotide sequences in the sample. The chain joins TRBV5-1 to TRBJ2-7; D gene unclear. Germline lookup yields CDR1 SGHRS and CDR2 YFSETQ. V was cut by 4 bases and J by 4 bases, with 9 bases left in between. This CDR3 spans 12 amino acids. The CDR3 reads CASSLDDYEQYF. In DNA, the CDR3 is TGCGCCAGCAGCCTCGACGATTACGAGCAGTACTTC.

The rearrangement joins TRBV11-3 to TRBJ2-1; tentatively, D is TRBD1 or TRBD2 (5 bases each). V lost 4 bases, J lost 9 bases, and 13 bases lay in between. This CDR3 has 13 residues. The germline CDR1 and CDR2 sequences are SGHNT and YENEEA. The CDR3 nucleotides read TGTGCCAGCAGCTCACAGGCGGGTGGTGAGCAGTTCTTC. Encoded protein: CASSSQAGGEQFF.

V usage is TRBV6-5 and J usage is TRBJ1-6; D call uncertain. There are 15 residues in the CDR3. V was clipped by 3 bases and J by 0 bases, with 6 bases between them. Germline loops: CDR1 MNHEY, CDR2 SVGAGI. CDR3 DNA sequence: TGTGCCAGCAGTTATCTTAGCTCCTATAATTCACCCCTCCACTTT. It encodes CASSYLSSYNSPLHF.

About this clone: Other DNA variants within this sample encode the same CDR3. The chain joins TRBV6-5 to TRBJ2-3; tentative D call: TRBD1 (6 bases). Germline CDR1 MNHEY, CDR2 SVGAGI. The CDR3 runs to 13 residues. Trimming left V 5 bases short and J 3 bases short, with 9 bases between. The CDR3 sequence: CASSPQGTDTQYF. The CDR3 bases are TGTGCCAGCAGTCCACAGGGAACAGATACGCAGTATTTT.

The chain employs TRBV5-1 and TRBJ1-4; 7 nucleotides line up with TRBD1. J lost 3 bases, V lost 4 bases, and 9 bases had no gene match. CDR1 is SGHRS, CDR2 YFSETQ, per germline. This CDR3 contains 16 residues. This CDR3 reads CASSPGQALANEKLFF. As DNA, the CDR3 is TGCGCCAGCAGCCCTGGACAGGCCCTCGCTAATGAAAAACTGTTTTTT.